This T cell receptor beta chain came from a study of memory CD4+ T cells and cytomegalovirus serostatus. For the study at large: Of the healthy Belgian adults, fewer than 10 were CMV seropositive and approximately 25 seronegative.

The V gene's germline CDR1 is SGHNT and CDR2 YYREEE (reference sequence). The ends were cut back, 4 bases at V and 4 bases at J, with 15 bases in the middle. This CDR3 spans 14 amino acids. This clone was seen more than once but under ten times. Its specificity is unknown. Method: immunoSEQ multiplex PCR; TCRdb's copy keeps in-frame clones and lacks some. This table has 55,000 to 65,000 clones, roughly 87% appearing once. Findings and limits, study-wide: Of 150 to 200 reported CMV TCRbeta sequences, around 62 were found in memory CD4+ repertoires. Suggested: most of the CMV-linked TCR signature lies in CD4+ memory cells.

Single viable CD3+CD4+CD8-CD45RO+ cells were sorted as the memory CD4+ T cells. The chain uses TRBV5-4 and TRBJ2-7; D may match TRBD1 or TRBD2 (6 bases each). This receptor was obtained from an adult in good health and CMV-seronegative. Sequencing was done on a sample of memory CD4+ T cells from blood. The CDR3 sequence: CASSPGAWGYEQYF. The CDR3 DNA is TGTGCCAGCAGCCCGGGGGCCTGGGGTTACGAGCAGTACTTC.